This T cell receptor (beta chain) was identified in a study of OX40 agonist ivuxolimab in advanced cancers. Whole-study context: Clinicians treated patients with ivuxolimab, an agonistic anti-OX40 (CD134) antibody. Patients enrolled in dose escalation were diagnosed with hepatocellular carcinoma, melanoma, renal cell or head and neck cancer. Study-wide points: The mean number of expanded clones was higher in CD8+ T cells than in CD4+. Both blood CD4+ and CD8+ T cells showed clonal growth by week 6 at 0.1 to 3.0 mg/kg.

Generated by immunoSEQ multiplex PCR, the TCRdb table keeps only in-frame clones and is missing some. The sample contains 55,000 to 75,000 clones, roughly 90% of which appear only once. Trimming took 5 bases from V and 6 from J, leaving 17 bases between them. The CDR3 length is 15 residues. Germline assignment: CDR1 SGHAT and CDR2 FQNNGV. Remarks on this clone: Its matching antigen is unknown.

This clonotype was obtained from an adult with an advanced solid tumor such as melanoma, head and neck, liver or kidney cancer. The sample here was CD4+ or CD8+ T cells sorted from blood, taken in a trial of the OX40 agonist ivuxolimab. This rearrangement joins TRBV11-2 to TRBJ2-1; no clear D. CDR3 sequence: CASSPGAPMRNEQFF. In nucleotides, the CDR3 is TGTGCCAGCAGCCCGGGCGCCCCTATGCGCAATGAGCAGTTCTTC.